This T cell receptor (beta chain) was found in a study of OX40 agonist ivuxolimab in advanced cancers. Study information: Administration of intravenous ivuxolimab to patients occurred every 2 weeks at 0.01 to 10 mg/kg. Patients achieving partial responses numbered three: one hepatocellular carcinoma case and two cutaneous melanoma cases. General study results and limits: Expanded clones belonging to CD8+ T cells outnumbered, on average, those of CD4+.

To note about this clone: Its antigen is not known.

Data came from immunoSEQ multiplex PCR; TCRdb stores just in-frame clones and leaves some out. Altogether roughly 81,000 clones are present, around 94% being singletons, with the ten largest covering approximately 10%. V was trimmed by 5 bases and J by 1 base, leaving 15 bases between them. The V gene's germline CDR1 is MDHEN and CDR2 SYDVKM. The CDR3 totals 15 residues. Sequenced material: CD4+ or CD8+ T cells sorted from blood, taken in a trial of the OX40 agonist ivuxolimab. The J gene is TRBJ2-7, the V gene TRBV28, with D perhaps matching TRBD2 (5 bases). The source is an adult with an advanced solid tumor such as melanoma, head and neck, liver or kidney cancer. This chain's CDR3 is CASSKEDLSSYEQYF. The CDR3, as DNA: TGTGCCAGCAGTAAGGAGGACCTTTCTTCCTACGAGCAGTACTTC.